These T cell receptor beta chains were read from a single sample in a study of OX40 agonist ivuxolimab in advanced cancers. Sequencing used immunoSEQ multiplex PCR; TCRdb keeps in-frame clones, though not all of them. The repertoire has 90,000 to 100,000 clones, around 87% of them found once; the top ten carry 0.15% to 0.2%. The specimen comprised CD4+ or CD8+ T cells sorted from blood, sampled in a trial of the OX40 agonist ivuxolimab. These receptors were collected from an adult with an advanced solid tumor such as melanoma, head and neck, liver or kidney cancer. The CDR3 runs from the conserved cysteine through the conserved F or W. D genes are given only for firm matches. The listing skips clone size in some rows; elsewhere it reads once, few, many or a size class.

D,J,size,V,CDR3,DNA
TRBD1,TRBJ1-1,few,TRBV18,CASSPLGTGVNTEAFF,TGTGCCAGCTCACCACTGGGAACAGGGGTGAACACTGAAGCTTTCTTT
.,TRBJ2-5,.,TRBV11-2,CASSWDGQETQYF,TGTGCCAGCAGCTGGGACGGCCAAGAGACCCAGTACTTC
.,TRBJ1-6,.,TRBV30,CAWSVDRLNSPLHF,TGTGCCTGGAGTGTAGACAGACTAAATTCACCCCTCCACTTT
TRBD2,TRBJ2-1,.,TRBV5-1,CASSPALSGYNEQFF,TGCGCCAGCAGTCCCGCCCTTAGCGGGTACAATGAGCAGTTCTTC
.,TRBJ1-5,.,TRBV6-1,CASSEASSFNQPQHF,TGTGCCAGCAGTGAAGCTTCGAGCTTCAATCAGCCCCAGCATTTT
.,TRBJ2-3,.,TRBV6-4,CASSEGRGNTQYF,TGTGCCAGCAGTGAAGGGCGTGGAAATACGCAGTATTTT
.,TRBJ1-4,.,TRBV5-8,CASSLGEGVGEKLFF,TGTGCCAGCAGCTTGGGGGAAGGAGTCGGGGAAAAACTGTTTTTT
.,TRBJ2-7,.,TRBV6-1,CASSETVKQYF,TGTGCCAGCAGTGAAACGGTCAAGCAGTACTTC
.,TRBJ1-2,.,TRBV15,CATSATLAAGSYGYTF,TGTGCCACCAGCGCAACCCTTGCGGCAGGGTCGTATGGCTACACCTTC
.,TRBJ1-1,.,TRBV2,CASSDAPGTEAFF,TGTGCCAGCAGTGACGCCCCCGGCACTGAAGCTTTCTTT
.,TRBJ2-5,.,TRBV15,CATSRDRGTDTQYF,TGTGCCACCAGCAGAGATCGGGGGACAGATACCCAGTACTTC
TRBD2,TRBJ2-5,.,TRBV19,CASSESGTSGETQYF,TGTGCCAGTAGTGAATCCGGGACTAGCGGGGAGACCCAGTACTTC
.,TRBJ2-3,.,TRBV29-1,CSVAQGEFGTDTQYF,TGCAGCGTAGCACAGGGAGAGTTTGGGACAGATACGCAGTATTTT
TRBD1,TRBJ2-7,.,TRBV7-8,CASGDRGAHEQYF,TGTGCCAGCGGAGACAGGGGGGCCCACGAGCAGTACTTC
.,TRBJ1-2,once,TRBV9,CASSVEGGSYGYTF,TGTGCCAGCAGCGTAGAGGGGGGTTCCTATGGCTACACCTTC
.,TRBJ2-1,.,TRBV7-2,CASSLAGYEQFF,TGTGCCAGCAGCTTAGCGGGGTACGAGCAGTTCTTC
TRBD1,TRBJ1-2,.,TRBV30,CAWSVLTGAGYTF,TGTGCCTGGAGTGTACTCACAGGGGCTGGCTACACCTTC
.,TRBJ1-6,.,TRBV5-6,CASSLGGRGDSPLHF,TGTGCCAGCAGCCTCGGGGGAAGGGGGGATTCACCCCTCCACTTT
.,TRBJ2-5,.,TRBV29-1,CSVIAVTETQYF,TGCAGCGTTATCGCGGTAACTGAGACCCAGTACTTC
.,TRBJ1-2,.,TRBV9,CASSVDPSPYGYTF,TGTGCCAGCAGCGTCGACCCATCACCCTATGGCTACACCTTC
.,TRBJ1-6,once,TRBV28,CASSLLGAGSPLHF,TGTGCCAGCAGTTTACTGGGGGCAGGATCACCCCTCCACTTT
.,TRBJ2-1,once,TRBV7-9,CASSPSGWQQFF,TGTGCCAGCAGCCCATCCGGCTGGCAGCAGTTCTTC
.,TRBJ2-1,.,TRBV6-1,CASRELLAGAFYNEQFF,TGTGCCAGCAGAGAACTCCTGGCGGGGGCCTTTTACAATGAGCAGTTCTTC